In this sample, the clone carrying this T cell receptor (beta chain) turned up once. The data originate from a study of control samples from healthy donors and cancer patients. The method was immunoSEQ multiplex PCR; TCRdb's version includes in-frame clones alone and lacks a portion of them. Found here are 70,000 to 75,000 clones, 94% of them singletons; the top ten hold 2.5% to 3%. Sequenced input: blood. The clonotype comes from a woman in her twenties or thirties in good health.

This CDR3 reads CASSQSITVANYGYTF. In DNA, the CDR3 is TGTGCCAGCAGCCAAAGTATCACAGTAGCTAACTATGGCTACACCTTC. The chain has TRBV4-2 and TRBJ1-2, with D uncertain. The CDR3 length is 16 residues. V was cut by 2 bases and J by 0 bases, with 13 bases left in between. Germline V lookup: CDR1 LGHNA, CDR2 YNFKEQ.